Below, 8 T cell receptor beta chains from the same sample are listed, as sequenced in a study of early T cells in non-severe SARS-CoV-2 infection. TCRdb recomputed calls from the 5' RACE reads with MiXCR, one row per CDR3 protein. The sample gives tens of thousands of distinct CDR3 sequences, around 6.6% of which show up once; about 5.8% is in the top ten. The sequencing here drew on whole blood, taken at baseline. The receptors shown here come from an adult who was a healthcare worker with PCR-confirmed SARS-CoV-2 infection or an uninfected control (not recorded which).

This clonotype was observed at least ten times. As DNA, the CDR3 is TGTGCCATCAGTTCCGGACAGGGGCTCTCCTACGAGCAGTACTTC. Protein sequence: CAISSGQGLSYEQYF. The chain links TRBV10-3 to TRBJ2-7, with 9 bases that match TRBD1. The germline V gene has CDR1 ENHRY and CDR2 SYGVKD. There are 15 residues in the CDR3. V gave up 5 bases and J gave up 0 bases; unmatched junction bases: 5.

This clonotype was recorded a few times. The genes are TRBV5-1 and TRBJ1-6; D uncertain. The length of the CDR3 is 14 residues. Trimming stripped 0 bases from V and 8 bases from J, with 9 bases between. Germline V gene data show CDR1 as SGHRS and CDR2 as YFSETQ. The CDR3 sequence is CASSLGVRDSPLHF. The CDR3 DNA reads TGCGCCAGCAGCTTGGGAGTCCGGGATTCACCCCTCCACTTT.

This clonotype was observed many times. This chain links TRBV15 with TRBJ2-5; no definite D call. The CDR3 loop spans 14 amino acids. V lost 0 bases and J lost 6, with 11 bases in between. The germline CDR1 and CDR2 sequences are LNHNV and YYDKDF (reference sequence). CDR3 sequence: CATSRDEGWKTQYF. DNA of the CDR3: TGTGCCACCAGCAGAGATGAAGGGTGGAAGACCCAGTACTTC.

The chain carries TRBV12-3 or TRBV12-4 and TRBJ1-2; D is unclear. This CDR3 is 13 amino acids long. V lost 3 bases, J lost 8 bases, and 13 bases lay in between. The CDR3 sequence is CASSFSNHIGYTF. The DNA of the CDR3 is TGTGCCAGCAGTTTTTCAAATCACATCGGCTACACCTTC.

With respect to this clonotype: A much larger clone sits a single nucleotide away, making a read error possible. This chain connects TRBV5-1 to TRBJ2-6, with D unresolved. Germline values: CDR1 SGHRS, CDR2 YFSETQ. The V end lost 4 bases, the J end lost 2 bases, and 13 bases lay between the germline ends. This CDR3 spans 16 amino acids. CDR3 sequence (DNA): TGCGCCAGCAGCCTTTCCCGGGTGGCTGGGGCCAACGTCCTGACTTTC. Translation: CASSLSRVAGANVLTF.

Regarding this clonotype: This may arise from a read error, as a much more abundant clone is one base away. This sequence joins TRBV3-1 and TRBJ2-2; TRBD2 agrees at 10 bases. Per the germline V gene, CDR1 is LGHDT and CDR2 is YNNKEL (reference sequence). CDR3 size: 16 residues. The CDR3 region has the DNA TGTGTCAGCAGCCAAGATACTAGCGGGGTCGACGGGGAGCTGTTTTTT. It is translated as CVSSQDTSGVDGELFF.

This clonotype was detected only a few times. The chain recombines TRBV5-1 with TRBJ2-1, with 7 bases matching TRBD2. The CDR3 is 15 residues long. CDR1 and CDR2 from the germline V gene are SGHRS and YFSETQ. V was pared by 6 bases and J by 2 bases, with 8 bases of the junction left unmatched. The CDR3 bases are TGCGCCAGCATGATCTCGGCGGGGGCCTACAATGAGCAGTTCTTC. Protein product: CASMISAGAYNEQFF.

In its sample, this clonotype was seen many times. This chain uses TRBV7-2 with TRBJ2-1; 11 nucleotides line up with TRBD2. The CDR3 totals 16 residues. The V gene end was trimmed by 4 bases and the J gene end by 4 bases; junction bases not matched to a gene: 6. The germline V gene encodes CDR1 SGHTA and CDR2 FQGNSA. The CDR3 sequence is CASSSLAGGTYNEQFF. The CDR3 coding sequence is TGTGCCAGCAGCTCCCTAGCGGGGGGCACTTACAATGAGCAGTTCTTC.